The 12 T cell receptor beta chains given below trace back to one sample, sequenced in a study of monozygotic twins with inflammatory bowel disease. One entry per CDR3 protein, without DNA, is what TCRdb gives after re-calling the 5' RACE reads. The sample has under 200,000 distinct CDR3 sequences. Sequenced sample: blood. These receptors were taken from a human donor with ulcerative colitis or Crohn's disease, or a healthy co-twin of an affected twin (not recorded which).

J is TRBJ1-3 and V is TRBV9; the TRBD1 assignment by TCRdb is unverifiable without DNA. Germline CDR1 is SGDLS and CDR2 is YYNGEE. The CDR3 has 16 amino acids. CDR3 sequence reads: CASSAGDRGIGNTIYF.

The V gene is TRBV7-2, the J gene TRBJ2-4; TCRdb lists TRBD1, though no DNA is available to test this call. CDR1 and CDR2 (germline): SGHTA, FQGNSA. The CDR3 length is 17 residues. CDR3 region: CASSLAGGGGAKNIQYF.

This chain connects TRBV10-3 to TRBJ1-5. Looked up from germline, CDR1 is ENHRY and CDR2 is SYGVKD. The CDR3 totals 13 residues. CDR3 sequence reads: CAISEGVGQPQHF.

This chain connects TRBV5-1 to TRBJ2-1; TCRdb picks TRBD1, but there is no DNA to check that call. The CDR3 length is 17 residues. Germline-derived CDR1 and CDR2 are SGHRS and YFSETQ. The CDR3 protein is CASSLGQGTSSYNEQFF.

This chain joins TRBV20-1 and TRBJ2-5. The CDR3 spans 13 residues. From germline, CDR1 is DFQATT and CDR2 SNEGSKA (reference sequence). This CDR3 is CSAIGQDQETQYF.

The gene calls are TRBV12-3 or TRBV12-4 and TRBJ1-4; lacking DNA, the TRBD1 call made by TCRdb goes unchecked. This CDR3 spans 14 amino acids. CDR3 residues: CASSFARGYEKLFF.

The CDR3 reads CSARSLSLEAFF. The chain carries TRBV20-1 and TRBJ1-1. CDR1 DFQATT and CDR2 SNEGSKA come from the germline V gene (reference sequence). The CDR3 extends over 12 amino acids.

The chain employs TRBV7-2 and TRBJ1-6. Germline lookup yields CDR1 SGHTA and CDR2 FQGNSA. The CDR3 has 14 residues. CDR3: CASSLVREGSPLHF.

The CDR3: CASSIGHTESIGYTF. The chain employs TRBV19 and TRBJ1-2. The CDR3 is made up of 15 amino acids. Per germline, CDR1 LNHDA and CDR2 SQIVND (reference sequence).

This chain connects TRBV30 to TRBJ1-2; TCRdb indicates TRBD1, and absent DNA this call remains unverified. Germline CDR1 and CDR2: GTSNPN and SVGIG (reference sequence). The CDR3 consists of 16 residues. Here the CDR3 reads CAWSPPYTPANYGYTF.

The CDR3 region is CASSSALANEQFF. This sequence joins TRBV3-1 and TRBJ2-1. Germline CDR1 reads LGHDT; CDR2 reads YNNKEL (reference sequence). The CDR3 consists of 13 residues.

V is TRBV6-1 and J is TRBJ1-2; TCRdb outputs TRBD1, but without DNA this stays unchecked. Germline V gene data show CDR1 as MNHNS and CDR2 as SASEGT. CDR3 size: 14 residues. The CDR3 loop is CASSEGTGGSGYTF.